The source of this T cell receptor beta chain is a study of T cell changes during pregnancy in multiple sclerosis. With 4 bases removed from V and 4 bases from J, the gap between germline ends came to 17 bases. In germline, CDR1 is SGHRS, CDR2 YFSETQ. This CDR3 is built from 15 residues. The repertoire was sequenced with immunoSEQ multiplex PCR; TCRdb's copy has only in-frame clones and lacks some. Of 57,000 or so clones detected, around 91% appear once; the ten largest clones hold almost 6.5%. The rearrangement links TRBV5-1 to TRBJ2-5; possible D gene TRBD1, 6 bases. This receptor was obtained from a female donor in good health, enrolled as a control in a pregnancy study. The specimen was peripheral blood, collected in the third trimester of pregnancy. DNA for the CDR3: TGCGCCAGCAGCCCCAATTCAGGGGTGGTAGAGACCCAGTACTTC. It encodes CASSPNSGVVETQYF.